Detailed here is one TCR beta chain. Its antigen remains unknown. Once cultured for 10 days, the cells underwent separation to obtain CD4+ T cells. The participants, recipients of two vaccine doses, got either BNT162b2 or mRNA-1273. The authors exchanged half the medium for IL-2 medium on days 3 and 7. CDR1 is PRHDT and CDR2 is FYEKMQ in the germline V gene (reference sequence). The trim removed 4 bases at V and 1 base at J, leaving 7 bases unmatched. The CDR3 contains 17 residues. Generated by immunoSEQ multiplex PCR, the TCRdb table keeps only in-frame clones and is missing some. The sample records about 40,000 clones, about 62% being singletons. The data belong to a study of vaccination effects on CD4 cells after COVID-19. Study outcomes and limitations: Researchers report that only 1 of 255 vaccine-induced clones in healthy vaccinees cross-reacted with common cold coronaviruses.

Sequencing used CD4+ T cells from PBMCs cultured without peptide, obtained after COVID-19 vaccination. This TCR derives from a human donor who received a COVID-19 vaccine. The rearrangement links TRBV13 to TRBJ2-2, with 9 nucleotides matching TRBD2. The CDR3 spells CASSYGNSGGNTGELFF. CDR3 DNA: TGTGCCAGCAGCTACGGAAATAGCGGGGGGAACACCGGGGAGCTGTTTTTT.